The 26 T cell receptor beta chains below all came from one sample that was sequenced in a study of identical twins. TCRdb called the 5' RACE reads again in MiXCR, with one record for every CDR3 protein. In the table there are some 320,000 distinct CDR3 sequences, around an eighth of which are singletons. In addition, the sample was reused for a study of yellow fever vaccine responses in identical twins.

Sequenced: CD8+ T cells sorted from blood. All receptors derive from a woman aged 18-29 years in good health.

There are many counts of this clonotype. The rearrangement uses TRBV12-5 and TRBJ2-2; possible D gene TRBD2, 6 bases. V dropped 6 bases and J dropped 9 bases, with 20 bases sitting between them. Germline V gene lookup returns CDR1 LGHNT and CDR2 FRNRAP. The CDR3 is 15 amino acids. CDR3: CASGEGLSSGWELFF. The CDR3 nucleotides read TGTGCTAGTGGGGAGGGACTGTCTTCCGGATGGGAGCTGTTTTTT. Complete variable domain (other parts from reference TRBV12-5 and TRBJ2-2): DARVTQTPRHKVTEMGQEVTMRCQPILGHNTVFWYRQTMMQGLELLAYFRNRAPLDDSGMPKDRFSAEMPDATLATLKIQPSEPRDSAVYFCASGEGLSSGWELFFGEGSRLTVL.

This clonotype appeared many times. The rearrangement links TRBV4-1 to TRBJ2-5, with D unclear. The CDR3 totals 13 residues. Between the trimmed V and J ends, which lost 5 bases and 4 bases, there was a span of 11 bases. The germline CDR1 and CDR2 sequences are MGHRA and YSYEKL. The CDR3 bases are TGCGCCAGCAGCACCCGTTTAATAGAGACCCAGTACTTC. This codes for CASSTRLIETQYF.

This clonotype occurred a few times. CDR3 in amino acids: CASKGAGLGEQFF. The CDR3 DNA reads TGTGCCAGCAAGGGTGCAGGGTTGGGTGAGCAGTTCTTC. The chain recombines TRBV2 with TRBJ2-1; D perhaps matches TRBD1 (5 bases). Trimming removed 7 bases at V and 9 bases at J, with 16 bases between. The germline V gene encodes CDR1 SNHLY and CDR2 FYNNEI. There are 13 residues in the CDR3.

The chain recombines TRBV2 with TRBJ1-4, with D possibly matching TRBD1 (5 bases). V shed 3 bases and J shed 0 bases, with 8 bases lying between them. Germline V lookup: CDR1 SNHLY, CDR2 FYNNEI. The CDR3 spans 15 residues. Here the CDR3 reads CASSDGDSTNEKLFF. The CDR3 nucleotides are TGTGCCAGCAGTGATGGGGACTCAACTAATGAAAAACTGTTTTTT. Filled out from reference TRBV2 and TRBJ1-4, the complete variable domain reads EPEVTQTPSHQVTQMGQEVILRCVPISNHLYFYWYRQILGQKVEFLVSFYNNEISEKSEIFDDQFSVERPDGSNFTLKIRSTKLEDSAMYFCASSDGDSTNEKLFFGSGTQLSVL.

CDR3 coding DNA: TGTGCCAGCAGTTCCCAATACCCTGGGGATACGCAGTATTTT. Encoded protein: CASSSQYPGDTQYF. This sequence joins TRBV28 and TRBJ2-3; D ambiguous. The germline V gene has CDR1 MDHEN and CDR2 SYDVKM. The V and J ends lost 4 bases and 6 bases respectively, with 14 bases between them. This CDR3 has 14 amino acids.

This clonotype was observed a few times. CDR3 in DNA: TGCAGTGCTAGAGAGTTGGCAAGGAGGGAGCAGTACGTC. Protein sequence: CSARELARREQYV. This rearrangement joins TRBV20-1 to TRBJ2-7, with D possibly matching TRBD2 (5 bases). Trimming shortened V by 0 bases and J by 7 bases, and 13 bases separated the two germline ends. The CDR3 sequence is 13 residues long. The V gene's germline CDR1 is DFQATT and CDR2 SNEGSKA (reference sequence).

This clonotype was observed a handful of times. The CDR3 bases are TGTGCCAGCAGCTTAAGGGGCGGGGTGCCCTACAATGAGCAGTTCTTC. Its translation: CASSLRGGVPYNEQFF. This sequence joins TRBV7-3 and TRBJ2-1, with TRBD2 as a possible D gene (6 bases). CDR1 and CDR2 (germline): SGHTA, FQGTGA. The CDR3 totals 16 residues. V lost 1 base, J lost 2 bases, and 12 bases lay in between.

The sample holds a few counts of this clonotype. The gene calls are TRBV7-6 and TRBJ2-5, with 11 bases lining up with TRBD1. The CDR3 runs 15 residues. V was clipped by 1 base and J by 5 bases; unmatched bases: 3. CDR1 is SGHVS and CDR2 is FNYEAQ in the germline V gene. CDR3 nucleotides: TGTGCCAGCAGCTTAGGGACAGGGGGCTACGAGACCCAGTACTTC. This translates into CASSLGTGGYETQYF.

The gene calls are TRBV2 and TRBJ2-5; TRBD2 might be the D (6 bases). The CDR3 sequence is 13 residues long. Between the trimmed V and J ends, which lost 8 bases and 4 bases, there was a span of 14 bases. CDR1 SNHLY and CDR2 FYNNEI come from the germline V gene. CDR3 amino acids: CASFGGFRETQYF. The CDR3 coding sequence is TGTGCCAGCTTTGGGGGGTTCAGAGAGACCCAGTACTTC.

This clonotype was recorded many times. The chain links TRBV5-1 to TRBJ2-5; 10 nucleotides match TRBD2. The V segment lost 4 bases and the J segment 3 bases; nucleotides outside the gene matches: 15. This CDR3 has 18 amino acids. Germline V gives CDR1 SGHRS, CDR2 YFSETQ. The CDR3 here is CASSLPLLAGVPKETQYF. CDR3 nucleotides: TGCGCCAGCAGCCTGCCCCTTCTAGCGGGAGTTCCGAAAGAGACCCAGTACTTC.

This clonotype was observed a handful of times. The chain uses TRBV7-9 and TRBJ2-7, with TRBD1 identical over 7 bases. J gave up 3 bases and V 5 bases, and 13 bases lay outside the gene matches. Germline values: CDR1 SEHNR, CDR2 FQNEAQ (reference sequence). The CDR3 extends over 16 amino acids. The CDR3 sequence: CASSTPRQGNYYEQYF. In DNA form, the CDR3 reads TGTGCCAGCAGCACCCCCCGACAGGGCAACTACTACGAGCAGTACTTC.

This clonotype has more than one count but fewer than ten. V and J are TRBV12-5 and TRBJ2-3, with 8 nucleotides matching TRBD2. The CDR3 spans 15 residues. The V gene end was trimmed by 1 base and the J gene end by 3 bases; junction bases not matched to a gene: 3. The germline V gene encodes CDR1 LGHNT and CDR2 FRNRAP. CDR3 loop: CASGLELAGTDTQYF. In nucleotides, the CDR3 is TGTGCTAGTGGTTTGGAATTAGCGGGAACAGATACGCAGTATTTT. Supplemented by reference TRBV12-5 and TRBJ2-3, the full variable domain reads DARVTQTPRHKVTEMGQEVTMRCQPILGHNTVFWYRQTMMQGLELLAYFRNRAPLDDSGMPKDRFSAEMPDATLATLKIQPSEPRDSAVYFCASGLELAGTDTQYFGPGTRLTVL.

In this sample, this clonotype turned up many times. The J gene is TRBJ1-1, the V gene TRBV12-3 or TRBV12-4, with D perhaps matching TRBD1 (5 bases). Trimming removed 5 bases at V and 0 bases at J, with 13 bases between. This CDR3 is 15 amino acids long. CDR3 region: CASSPSGGMNTEAFF. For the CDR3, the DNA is TGTGCCAGCAGTCCCAGTGGGGGAATGAACACTGAAGCTTTCTTT.

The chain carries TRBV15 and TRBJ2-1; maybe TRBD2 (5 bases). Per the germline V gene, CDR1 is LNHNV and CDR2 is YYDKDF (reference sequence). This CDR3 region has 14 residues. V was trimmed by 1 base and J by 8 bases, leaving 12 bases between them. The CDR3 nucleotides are TGTGCCACCAGCAGAGTGGGAGTTTACGATGAGCAGTTCTTC. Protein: CATSRVGVYDEQFF.

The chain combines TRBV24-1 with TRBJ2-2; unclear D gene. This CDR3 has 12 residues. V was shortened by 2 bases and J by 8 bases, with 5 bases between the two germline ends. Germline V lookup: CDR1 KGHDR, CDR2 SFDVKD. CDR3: CATSDWLGELFF. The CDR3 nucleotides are TGTGCCACCAGTGATTGGTTGGGGGAGCTGTTTTTT.

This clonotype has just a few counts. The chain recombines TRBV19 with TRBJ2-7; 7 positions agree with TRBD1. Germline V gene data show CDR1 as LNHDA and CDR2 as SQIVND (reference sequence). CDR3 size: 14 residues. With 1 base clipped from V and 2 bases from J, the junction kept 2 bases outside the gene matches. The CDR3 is CASSIAGTAYEQYF. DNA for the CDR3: TGTGCCAGTAGTATAGCCGGGACAGCCTACGAGCAGTACTTC.

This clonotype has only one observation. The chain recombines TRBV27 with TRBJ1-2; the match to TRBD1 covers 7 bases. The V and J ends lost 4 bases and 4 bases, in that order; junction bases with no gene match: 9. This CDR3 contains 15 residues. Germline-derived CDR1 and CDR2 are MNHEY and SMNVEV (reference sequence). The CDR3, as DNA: TGTGCCAGCAGTTCCGGTCGGGACAGAATCTATGGCTACACCTTC. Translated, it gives CASSSGRDRIYGYTF.

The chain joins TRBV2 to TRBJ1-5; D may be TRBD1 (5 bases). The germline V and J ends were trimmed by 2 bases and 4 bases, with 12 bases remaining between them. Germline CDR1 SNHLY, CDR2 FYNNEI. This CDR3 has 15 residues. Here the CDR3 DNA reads TGTGCCAGCAGTGAATGGGGGGAAAGTAATCAGCCCCAGCATTTT. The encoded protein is CASSEWGESNQPQHF.

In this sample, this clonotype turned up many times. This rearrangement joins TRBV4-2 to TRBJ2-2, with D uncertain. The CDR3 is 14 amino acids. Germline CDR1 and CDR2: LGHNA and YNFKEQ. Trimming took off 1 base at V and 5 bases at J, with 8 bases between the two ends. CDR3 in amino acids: CASSQGLGTGELFF. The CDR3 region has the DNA TGTGCCAGCAGCCAAGGCTTGGGAACCGGGGAGCTGTTTTTT.

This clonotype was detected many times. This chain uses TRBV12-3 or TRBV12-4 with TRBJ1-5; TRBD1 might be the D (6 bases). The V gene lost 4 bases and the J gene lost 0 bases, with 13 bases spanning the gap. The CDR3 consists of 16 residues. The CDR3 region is CASSWGASYSNQPQHF. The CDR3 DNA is TGTGCCAGCAGTTGGGGGGCATCCTATAGCAATCAGCCCCAGCATTTT.

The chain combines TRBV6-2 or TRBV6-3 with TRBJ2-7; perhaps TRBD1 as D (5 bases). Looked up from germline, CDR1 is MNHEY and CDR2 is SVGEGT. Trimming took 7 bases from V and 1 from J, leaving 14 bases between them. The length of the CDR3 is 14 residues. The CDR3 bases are TGTGCCAGCAATTTCAACAGGAATTCCTACGAGCAGTACTTC. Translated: CASNFNRNSYEQYF.

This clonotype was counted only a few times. The CDR3 DNA follows: TGCGCCAGCAGCCAAGGGCTGACAAAGAACACCGGGGAGCTGTTTTTT. Encoded protein: CASSQGLTKNTGELFF. V and J are TRBV4-1 and TRBJ2-2; D not certain. Germline V CDR1 and CDR2: MGHRA, YSYEKL. The CDR3 runs to 16 residues. V was cut by 1 base and J by 1 base, with 10 bases left in between.

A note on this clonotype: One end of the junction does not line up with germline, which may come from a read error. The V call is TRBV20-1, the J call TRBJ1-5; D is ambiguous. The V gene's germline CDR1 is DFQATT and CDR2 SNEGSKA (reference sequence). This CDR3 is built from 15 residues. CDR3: CCARELRNSNQPQHF. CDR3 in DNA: TGCTGTGCTAGAGAGCTACGAAATAGCAATCAGCCCCAGCATTTT.

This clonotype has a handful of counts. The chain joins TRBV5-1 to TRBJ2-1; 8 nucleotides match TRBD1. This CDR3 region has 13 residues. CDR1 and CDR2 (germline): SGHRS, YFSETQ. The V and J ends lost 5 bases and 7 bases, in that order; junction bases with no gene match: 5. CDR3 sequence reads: CASRPTGGNEQFF. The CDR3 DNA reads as TGCGCCAGCAGGCCTACAGGGGGAAATGAGCAGTTCTTC.

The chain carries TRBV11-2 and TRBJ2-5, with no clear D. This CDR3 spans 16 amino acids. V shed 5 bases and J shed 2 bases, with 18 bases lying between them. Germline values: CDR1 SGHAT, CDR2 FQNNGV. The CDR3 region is CASSPPGKGPQETQYF. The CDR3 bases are TGTGCCAGCAGCCCACCAGGAAAAGGTCCTCAAGAGACCCAGTACTTC.

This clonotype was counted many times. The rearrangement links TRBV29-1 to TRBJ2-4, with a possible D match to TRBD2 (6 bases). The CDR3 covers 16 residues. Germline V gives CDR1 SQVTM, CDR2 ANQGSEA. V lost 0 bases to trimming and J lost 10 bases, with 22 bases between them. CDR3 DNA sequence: TGCAGCGTTGAAGATAACCCGCAGGACCCAGGAGGGATTCAGTACTTC. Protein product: CSVEDNPQDPGGIQYF.